The TCR beta chain under discussion was sequenced for a study of identical twins. Study observations and caveats: Insertions were fewer in abundant cord blood beta clonotypes, whereas memory repertoires showed none of this pattern. Invariant MAIT and iNKT cells are populations that could partly confound zero-insertion analyses. Twin pairs' shared out-of-frame alpha sequences were enriched in low generation probability. Researchers reported weaker excess twin sharing in beta out-of-frame sequences.

Using its own MiXCR run on the 5' RACE reads, TCRdb lists one record per CDR3 protein. The sample lists about 240,000 distinct CDR3 sequences; about 10% were seen once. This clonotype was seen a few times. Its antigen is currently unknown. Germline V gives CDR1 MNHNS, CDR2 SASEGT. Trimming pared 2 bases from V and 1 base from J, leaving 8 bases between. CDR3 length: 14 residues. Source material: memory T cells sorted from blood. This sequence joins TRBV6-1 and TRBJ1-1; the D is unclear. This TCR derives from a man aged 45-65 years in good health. CDR3 loop: CASSEHPGNTEAFF. CDR3 DNA: TGTGCCAGCAGTGAACACCCGGGGAACACTGAAGCTTTCTTT.